This passage covers 27 T cell receptor beta chains from one sample sequenced in a study of beta chain features in type 1 diabetes. Since all of the isolated RNA was reverse transcribed, expressed TCRB transcripts were what got sequenced. Assay used: immunoSEQ multiplex PCR; TCRdb lists only in-frame clones, some missing. The sample shows about 230,000 clones, 9.6% of them seen only once. Sequencing input: naive CD4+ T cells from blood. These receptors all come from a woman aged 18-29 years in good health.

This rearrangement joins TRBV29-1 to TRBJ2-7; TRBD1 is a possible D gene (6 bases). The CDR3 runs to 12 residues. Trimming pared 7 bases from V and 1 base from J, leaving 11 bases between. The V gene's germline CDR1 is SQVTM and CDR2 ANQGSEA. The chain's CDR3 is CSGKTGSYEQYF. The CDR3, as DNA: TGCAGCGGGAAAACAGGGTCCTACGAGCAGTACTTC.

As concerns this clone: Mismatch with germline at one junction end may stem from a read error. V is TRBV19 and J is TRBJ1-5; D ambiguous. Germline CDR1 and CDR2: LNHDA and SQIVND (reference sequence). The length of the CDR3 is 12 residues. This CDR3 is CASSIRMGRVNF. The CDR3 coding sequence is TGTGCCAGTAGTATTCGAATGGGGAGGGTGAATTTT.

The sample holds a few counts of this clone. The gene calls are TRBV5-4 and TRBJ2-7; 11 nucleotides line up with TRBD2. Germline CDR1 reads SGHNT; CDR2 reads YYREEE (reference sequence). V lost 4 bases and J lost 0; bases outside the gene matches: 6. The CDR3 sequence is 16 residues long. DNA for the CDR3: TGTGCCAGCAGCGGACCGGGACTAGCGGCCTCCTACGAGCAGTACTTC. Encoded protein: CASSGPGLAASYEQYF.

The rearrangement uses TRBV7-9 and TRBJ2-5; the match to TRBD2 covers 9 bases. The CDR3 covers 15 residues. CDR1 is SEHNR, CDR2 FQNEAQ, per germline (reference sequence). V gave up 5 bases and J gave up 5 bases; unmatched junction bases: 9. CDR3 protein: CASSPIAGEGETQYF. DNA of the CDR3: TGTGCCAGCAGCCCTATAGCGGGAGAAGGGGAGACCCAGTACTTC.

This clone turned up a few times. The chain carries TRBV29-1 and TRBJ1-4, with 7 bases lining up with TRBD1. The V and J ends lost 7 bases and 0 bases, in that order; junction bases with no gene match: 5. This CDR3 is built from 14 residues. Germline CDR1 and CDR2: SQVTM and ANQGSEA. The DNA of the CDR3 is TGCAGCGCCCATCAGGGGGCAACTAATGAAAAACTGTTTTTT. It encodes CSAHQGATNEKLFF.

This clone was counted only a few times. The chain joins TRBV13 to TRBJ1-1, with a possible D match to TRBD1 (6 bases). Germline V CDR1 and CDR2: PRHDT, FYEKMQ (reference sequence). The CDR3 contains 17 residues. The V and J ends lost 1 base and 5 bases respectively, with 20 bases between them. The CDR3 DNA follows: TGTGCCAGCAGCTTAGTTATCCAGGGCCAGGGGTATACTGAAGCTTTCTTT. Translation: CASSLVIQGQGYTEAFF.

This clone came up a few times. This chain uses TRBV6-5 with TRBJ2-5; D is possibly TRBD1 (6 bases). Trimming left V 3 bases short and J 2 bases short, with 10 bases between. There are 14 residues in the CDR3. Germline V gene data show CDR1 as MNHEY and CDR2 as SVGAGI. This CDR3 is CASSYYRDQETQYF. CDR3 nucleotide sequence: TGTGCCAGCAGTTATTACAGGGATCAAGAGACCCAGTACTTC.

The gene calls are TRBV2 and TRBJ1-2; unclear D gene. This CDR3 contains 14 residues. CDR1 is SNHLY, CDR2 FYNNEI, per germline. V was trimmed by 1 base and J by 1 base, leaving 7 bases between them. CDR3 bases: TGTGCCAGCAGTGAAGTGTCGAGTAACTATGGCTACACCTTC. Amino acid sequence: CASSEVSSNYGYTF.

V and J are TRBV5-6 and TRBJ2-5; 13 bases are a match to TRBD2. The length of the CDR3 is 16 residues. Per the germline V gene, CDR1 is SGHDT and CDR2 is YYEEEE. V gave up 6 bases and J gave up 2 bases; unmatched junction bases: 7. The DNA for the CDR3 is TGTGCCAGCAAAGAGACTAGCGGGGGGCTGCAAGAGACCCAGTACTTC. It codes for CASKETSGGLQETQYF.

The chain has TRBV6-6 and TRBJ1-2; D remains ambiguous. This CDR3 region has 11 residues. Per the germline V gene, CDR1 is MNHNY and CDR2 is SVGAGI (reference sequence). The V end lost 0 bases, the J end lost 13 bases, and 9 bases lay between the germline ends. The CDR3 DNA reads as TGTGCCAGCAGTTACTCCCGCGATATCACCTTC. Amino acids: CASSYSRDITF.

This clone was counted only a few times. The chain couples TRBV5-6 to TRBJ2-2, with D uncertain. There are 13 residues in the CDR3. Germline loops: CDR1 SGHDT, CDR2 YYEEEE. V was trimmed by 0 bases and J by 4 bases, leaving 4 bases between them. CDR3 coding DNA: TGTGCCAGCAGCTTGGTCGGCACCGGGGAGCTGTTTTTT. Amino acids: CASSLVGTGELFF.

About this clone: The same CDR3 can be traced to other DNA sequences in this sample. The chain couples TRBV7-2 to TRBJ2-7; 10 bases are shared with TRBD1. CDR1 is SGHTA, CDR2 FQGNSA, per germline. V trimming: 5 bases; J trimming: 0 bases; junction bases outside the gene matches: 1. The length of the CDR3 is 14 residues. The CDR3 DNA reads as TGTGCCAGCAGCAGGACAGGGGGCTCCTACGAGCAGTACTTC. This codes for CASSRTGGSYEQYF.

This clone was observed a handful of times. This sequence joins TRBV5-1 and TRBJ2-2, with 10 nucleotides matching TRBD2. Germline loops: CDR1 SGHRS, CDR2 YFSETQ. V shed 5 bases, J shed 4 bases, and the junction held 2 bases outside the gene matches. The CDR3 is 14 residues long. The CDR3 loop is CASRAGGLTGELFF. CDR3 nucleotides: TGCGCCAGCAGAGCGGGAGGGCTCACCGGGGAGCTGTTTTTT.

V and J are TRBV6-6 and TRBJ1-5; TRBD1 is a possible D gene (6 bases). The V end was cut by 4 bases, the J end by 2 bases, with 12 bases between. This CDR3 has 15 residues. The germline V gene has CDR1 MNHNY and CDR2 SVGAGI (reference sequence). CDR3 in amino acids: CASSSGEGGNQPQHF. Written as DNA, the CDR3 is TGTGCCAGCAGTTCCGGTGAGGGGGGCAATCAGCCCCAGCATTTT.

In its sample, this clone was seen a few times. For the CDR3, the DNA is TGTGCCAGCAGTGACGACAGGAGCGGGGGTAGGACCCAGTACTTC. Translated, it gives CASSDDRSGGRTQYF. The chain combines TRBV25-1 with TRBJ2-5; 8 positions agree with TRBD2. The germline V gene encodes CDR1 MGHDK and CDR2 SYGVNS. The CDR3 spans 15 residues. The junction had 10 bases not matched to a gene; V was cut back by 3 bases and J by 7 bases.

The sample holds a few counts of this clone. V gene TRBV6-1 combines with J gene TRBJ2-7; 12 bases line up with TRBD2. The V gene end was trimmed by 1 base and the J gene end by 6 bases; junction bases not matched to a gene: 4. The V gene's germline CDR1 is MNHNS and CDR2 SASEGT. The CDR3 is 15 amino acids. In nucleotides, the CDR3 is TGTGCCAGCAGTGAAGTCCTAGCGGGAGGGGTCGAGCAGTACTTC. It translates to CASSEVLAGGVEQYF.

This chain connects TRBV5-1 to TRBJ2-7, with a tentative D call TRBD2 (5 bases). This CDR3 comprises 13 residues. V was trimmed by 0 bases and J by 6 bases, leaving 10 bases between them. Per germline, CDR1 SGHRS and CDR2 YFSETQ. The CDR3 reads CASSLDRGREQYF. As DNA, the CDR3 is TGCGCCAGCAGCTTGGACCGAGGGCGCGAGCAGTACTTC.

The CDR3 DNA sequence: TGTGCCAGCAGCTTAGCGGGAGGGGGTTTCAATGAGCAGTTCTTC. It codes for CASSLAGGGFNEQFF. This rearrangement joins TRBV11-3 to TRBJ2-1; 8 nucleotides align to TRBD2. Trimming cost V 1 base and J 6 bases; bases outside gene matches: 5. The CDR3 is 15 amino acids. The germline V gene has CDR1 SGHNT and CDR2 YENEEA.

This clone has only a few counts. The chain recombines TRBV6-1 with TRBJ2-2; no clear D gene. CDR1 and CDR2 from the germline V gene are MNHNS and SASEGT. V lost 6 bases to trimming and J lost 3 bases, with 8 bases between them. The CDR3 loop spans 13 amino acids. For the CDR3, the DNA is TGTGCCAGCAGGGGCCAATACACCGGGGAGCTGTTTTTT. As protein: CASRGQYTGELFF.

This clone was found a few times. The chain couples TRBV18 to TRBJ1-4, with D unclear. The CDR3 is 14 residues long. V was cut by 5 bases and J by 3 bases, with 10 bases left in between. Germline CDR1 and CDR2: KGHSH and LQKENI. CDR3: CASSSGRPNEKLFF. DNA of the CDR3: TGTGCCAGCTCAAGCGGCAGGCCTAATGAAAAACTGTTTTTT.

This clone was seen a handful of times. The chain recombines TRBV6-5 with TRBJ2-1; 9 nucleotides align to TRBD1. This CDR3 comprises 15 residues. J lost 3 bases, V lost 5 bases, and 5 bases had no gene match. Germline assignment: CDR1 MNHEY and CDR2 SVGAGI. The CDR3 nucleotides are TGTGCCAGCAGTACTCCGGGACAGGGCTACAATGAGCAGTTCTTC. Translating gives CASSTPGQGYNEQFF.

This clone was observed a few times. The V gene is TRBV19, the J gene TRBJ2-7; tentative D call: TRBD1 (5 bases). Germline V gives CDR1 LNHDA, CDR2 SQIVND (reference sequence). The V gene lost 5 bases and the J gene lost 6 bases, with 8 bases spanning the gap. The CDR3 runs 11 residues. In DNA form, the CDR3 reads TGTGCCAGTAGTCAGGGCCCCGAGCAGTACTTC. Protein: CASSQGPEQYF.

The chain's CDR3 is CASREQGASEKLFF. CDR3 bases: TGTGCCAGCAGGGAACAGGGGGCGAGTGAAAAACTGTTTTTT. This chain links TRBV2 with TRBJ1-4, with 9 bases that match TRBD1. This CDR3 region has 14 residues. The germline V gene encodes CDR1 SNHLY and CDR2 FYNNEI. Germline trimming cut 6 bases from V and 7 bases from J; bases unmatched to any gene: 6.

About this clone: The sample holds other DNA sequences that translate to the same CDR3. For the CDR3, the DNA is TGTGCCAGCAGCCGGAACACTGAAGCTTTCTTT. Translation gives CASSRNTEAFF. The V and J genes are TRBV6-1 and TRBJ1-1; no reliable D call. Looked up from germline, CDR1 is MNHNS and CDR2 is SASEGT. The CDR3 loop spans 11 amino acids. Trimming took 6 bases from V and 1 from J, leaving 3 bases between them.

The V gene is TRBV20-1, the J gene TRBJ2-7; possibly TRBD1 for D (6 bases). The CDR3 length is 11 residues. The V gene's germline CDR1 is DFQATT and CDR2 SNEGSKA (reference sequence). V lost 3 bases and J 3 bases, leaving 6 bases between the germline ends. The CDR3 bases are TGCAGTGCTAGGGACAGCTACGAGCAGTACTTC. Its translation: CSARDSYEQYF.

This chain connects TRBV19 to TRBJ2-4; TRBD2 aligns across 11 bases. The V gene end was trimmed by 4 bases and the J gene end by 7 bases; junction bases not matched to a gene: 9. The CDR3 is 16 amino acids. Germline CDR1 is LNHDA and CDR2 is SQIVND (reference sequence). CDR3 loop: CASSTPLAGVLNIQYF. CDR3 nucleotide sequence: TGTGCCAGTAGTACCCCACTAGCGGGAGTTTTGAACATTCAGTACTTC.

This chain connects TRBV2 to TRBJ2-4; 11 bases match TRBD2. V shed 6 bases and J 1 base; nucleotides not matched to a gene: 5. The CDR3 has 16 residues. The germline gives CDR1 SNHLY, CDR2 FYNNEI. The CDR3 is CASRAPSGRAKNIQYF. CDR3 sequence (DNA): TGTGCCAGCAGGGCCCCTAGCGGGAGGGCCAAAAACATTCAGTACTTC. Looking up the rest from reference TRBV2 and TRBJ2-4 gives the full variable domain: EPEVTQTPSHQVTQMGQEVILRCVPISNHLYFYWYRQILGQKVEFLVSFYNNEISEKSEIFDDQFSVERPDGSNFTLKIRSTKLEDSAMYFCASRAPSGRAKNIQYFGAGTRLSVL.